What follows are 10 T cell receptor beta chains derived from one specimen sequenced in a study of blood T cells in healthy people across ages. A second PCR of roughly 7 to 11 cycles used a sample-barcoded 5' primer and a J-beta primer mix. TCRdb ran MiXCR on the 5' RACE reads and lists one entry per CDR3 protein. Found here are 1.5 million to 2 million distinct CDR3 sequences, around half of them singletons; the top ten hold 2% to 2.5%. The specimen sequenced was blood. The receptors stem from a woman in her forties in good health.

This clonotype showed up many times. The chain joins TRBV29-1 to TRBJ2-1; TRBD1 is a possible D gene (7 bases). Germline V gene lookup returns CDR1 SQVTM and CDR2 ANQGSEA. The CDR3 runs to 14 residues. V lost 6 bases, J lost 10 bases, and 22 bases lay in between. The CDR3: CSVLKGQGGIEQFF. The CDR3 region has the DNA TGCAGCGTGCTCAAGGGTCAGGGGGGAATAGAGCAGTTCTTC.

The sample holds many counts of this clonotype. This chain connects TRBV20-1 to TRBJ2-5, with D possibly matching TRBD2 (7 bases). Trimming took 6 bases from V and 5 from J, leaving 13 bases between them. The CDR3 totals 12 residues. Germline CDR1 is DFQATT and CDR2 is SNEGSKA (reference sequence). CDR3 coding DNA: TGCAGTGCCACCCCGGGGGGCGAGACCCAGTACTTC. This sequence encodes CSATPGGETQYF.

The chain couples TRBV9 to TRBJ2-3; 11 positions match TRBD1. Trimming removed 3 bases from V and 6 bases from J; junction bases left unmatched: 9. Germline lookup yields CDR1 SGDLS and CDR2 YYNGEE. This CDR3 comprises 16 residues. CDR3 sequence reads: CASSARGDRGYDTQYF. CDR3 sequence (DNA): TGTGCCAGCAGCGCCAGGGGGGACAGGGGGTACGATACGCAGTATTTT.

This clonotype was seen only a few times. The chain couples TRBV7-9 to TRBJ2-5, with 7 bases that match TRBD2. The J call may be faulty, since TRBJ2-7 better matches the DNA end. Germline V gene lookup returns CDR1 SEHNR and CDR2 FQNEAQ (reference sequence). The CDR3 extends over 14 amino acids. This CDR3 reads CASSFGAGLGEQYF. The DNA of the CDR3 is TGTGCCAGCAGCTTTGGAGCGGGGCTGGGCGAGCAGTACTTC.

This clonotype has only a few counts. J is TRBJ1-2 and V is TRBV7-9; perhaps TRBD1 as D (5 bases). Germline CDR1 SEHNR, CDR2 FQNEAQ (reference sequence). Deletions cut 1 base from V and 8 bases from J, with 20 bases between. This CDR3 is built from 16 residues. The CDR3 region is CASSLVLQGMGLGYTF. The CDR3 DNA reads as TGTGCCAGCAGCTTAGTTTTGCAGGGTATGGGATTGGGCTACACCTTC.

The chain has TRBV6-2 or TRBV6-3 and TRBJ2-4, with 10 bases fitting TRBD2. The CDR3 runs to 18 residues. Germline CDR1 MNHEY, CDR2 SVGEGT. The trim removed 3 bases at V and 13 bases at J, leaving 21 bases unmatched. The CDR3 loop reads CASSYVLAGALTFNEQYF. CDR3 DNA sequence: TGTGCCAGCAGTTATGTTCTAGCGGGAGCGCTAACCTTCAATGAGCAGTACTTC.

Note on this clonotype: The junction shows a germline mismatch at one end, possibly a read error. The chain joins TRBV29-1 to TRBJ2-1; tentative D call: TRBD1 (5 bases). This CDR3 is 15 amino acids long. The germline V gene has CDR1 SQVTM and CDR2 ANQGSEA. CDR3 nucleotides: TGCAGCGCTGAAGGTCGCAGGGTAAGCTACAATGAGCAGTTCTTC. Encoded protein: CSAEGRRVSYNEQFF.

V is TRBV5-5 and J is TRBJ1-2; D possibly corresponds to TRBD1 (5 bases). Trimming cost V 4 bases and J 4 bases, with 17 bases left between them. The germline CDR1 and CDR2 sequences are SGHKS and YYEKEE (reference sequence). CDR3 length equals 15 residues. The CDR3 spells CASSRGRGVVYGYTF. The CDR3 DNA is TGTGCCAGCAGCCGGGGACGCGGCGTGGTCTATGGCTACACCTTC. Variable domain in full (rest from reference TRBV5-5 and TRBJ1-2): DAGVTQSPTHLIKTRGQQVTLRCSPISGHKSVSWYQQVLGQGPQFIFQYYEKEERGRGNFPDRFSARQFPNYSSELNVNALLLGDSALYLCASSRGRGVVYGYTFGSGTRLTVV.

The chain joins TRBV10-3 to TRBJ2-7; D may match TRBD1 or TRBD2 (5 bases each). V was shortened by 3 bases and J by 6 bases, with 18 bases between the two germline ends. Looked up from germline, CDR1 is ENHRY and CDR2 is SYGVKD. This CDR3 has 15 amino acids. CDR3 nucleotide sequence: TGTGCCATCAGTGAACGGGGCGGTCGGATTTCCGAGCAGTACTTC. It yields the protein CAISERGGRISEQYF.

The chain carries TRBV5-1 and TRBJ2-2, with D uncertain. Germline V CDR1 and CDR2: SGHRS, YFSETQ. This CDR3 spans 12 amino acids. The ends were cut back, 5 bases at V and 6 bases at J, with 8 bases in the middle. The CDR3 nucleotides are TGCGCCAGCAGTATCGTGGCCGGGGAGCTGTTTTTT. Amino acid sequence: CASSIVAGELFF. The whole variable domain, remainder taken from reference TRBV5-1 and TRBJ2-2, is KAGVTQTPRYLIKTRGQQVTLSCSPISGHRSVSWYQQTPGQGLQFLFEYFSETQRNKGNFPGRFSGRQFSNSRSEMNVSTLELGDSALYLCASSIVAGELFFGEGSRLTVL.